The rows below give T cell receptor beta chains drawn from one sample of a study of identical twins. TCRdb re-derived calls from the 5' RACE reads in MiXCR, one entry per CDR3 protein. The data show 400,000 to 550,000 distinct CDR3 sequences, roughly a fifth seen once. Separately, the same data were catalogued under a study of T cells expressing NK-cell markers.

Sequences were obtained from CD4+ T cells sorted from blood. The receptors derive from a woman between 18 and 30 years old in good health. CDR3s include the opening cysteine and the closing phenylalanine or tryptophan. The order of the fields is V gene, D gene, J gene, clone size, CDR3 protein, CDR3 DNA. D genes are given only for firm matches. Clone sizes are given selectively: once, few, many, or a class where the clone is expanded.

V gene: TRBV20-1; D gene: TRBD1; J gene: TRBJ2-7; clone size: .; CDR3 protein: CSARKGQFYEQYF; CDR3 DNA: TGCAGTGCTAGGAAGGGACAGTTTTACGAGCAGTACTTC
V gene: TRBV5-1; D gene: TRBD1; J gene: TRBJ2-1; clone size: many; CDR3 protein: CASSSTPGQSSYNEQFF; CDR3 DNA: TGCGCCAGCAGCTCTACACCGGGACAGAGCTCCTACAATGAGCAGTTCTTC
V gene: TRBV20-1; D gene: .; J gene: TRBJ2-4; clone size: .; CDR3 protein: CSARRDEGAKNIQYF; CDR3 DNA: TGCAGTGCTCGGAGGGACGAGGGGGCCAAAAACATTCAGTACTTC
V gene: TRBV20-1; D gene: TRBD1; J gene: TRBJ2-5; clone size: .; CDR3 protein: CSATHLQGTETQYF; CDR3 DNA: TGCAGTGCCACTCACTTACAGGGGACGGAGACCCAGTACTTC
V gene: TRBV5-4; D gene: TRBD2; J gene: TRBJ2-3; clone size: few; CDR3 protein: CASSAWNQRETDTQYF; CDR3 DNA: TGTGCCAGCAGCGCCTGGAACCAGCGGGAGACAGATACGCAGTATTTT
V gene: TRBV20-1; D gene: .; J gene: TRBJ1-1; clone size: few; CDR3 protein: CSARDDGGNTEAFF; CDR3 DNA: TGCAGTGCTAGAGATGACGGGGGGAACACTGAAGCTTTCTTT
V gene: TRBV9; D gene: .; J gene: TRBJ2-3; clone size: few; CDR3 protein: CASSVVLGPTDTQYF; CDR3 DNA: TGTGCCAGCAGCGTAGTGTTGGGGCCAACAGATACGCAGTATTTT
V gene: TRBV7-2; D gene: .; J gene: TRBJ2-3; clone size: .; CDR3 protein: CASSLLPRGAGDNTQYF; CDR3 DNA: TGTGCCAGCAGCTTATTGCCCCGGGGGGCCGGGGACAATACGCAGTATTTT
V gene: TRBV27; D gene: TRBD1; J gene: TRBJ2-3; clone size: .; CDR3 protein: CASSSPRTGTDTQYF; CDR3 DNA: TGTGCCAGCAGTTCCCCCCGGACAGGGACAGATACGCAGTATTTT
V gene: TRBV7-2; D gene: TRBD2; J gene: TRBJ2-3; clone size: few; CDR3 protein: CASSAWGGPTDTQYF; CDR3 DNA: TGTGCCAGCAGCGCCTGGGGAGGGCCGACAGATACGCAGTATTTT
V gene: TRBV10-3; D gene: .; J gene: TRBJ2-2; clone size: few; CDR3 protein: CAIRAAAVGELFF; CDR3 DNA: TGTGCCATCAGGGCAGCGGCCGTTGGGGAGCTGTTTTTT
V gene: TRBV20-1; D gene: .; J gene: TRBJ2-6; clone size: few; CDR3 protein: CSAAGVGANVLTF; CDR3 DNA: TGCAGTGCTGCAGGGGTTGGGGCCAACGTCCTGACTTTC
V gene: TRBV5-5; D gene: .; J gene: TRBJ2-7; clone size: .; CDR3 protein: CASSGWGAYEQYF; CDR3 DNA: TGTGCCAGCAGCGGCTGGGGGGCCTACGAGCAGTACTTC
V gene: TRBV20-1; D gene: .; J gene: TRBJ2-3; clone size: .; CDR3 protein: CSASSDGGTDTQYF; CDR3 DNA: TGCAGTGCTAGTTCTGACGGAGGCACAGATACGCAGTATTTT
V gene: TRBV14; D gene: .; J gene: TRBJ1-6; clone size: .; CDR3 protein: CASSQERQNNSPLHF; CDR3 DNA: TGTGCCAGCAGCCAAGAACGACAAAATAATTCACCCCTCCACTTT
V gene: TRBV20-1; D gene: .; J gene: TRBJ1-1; clone size: .; CDR3 protein: CSASGGVNTEAFF; CDR3 DNA: TGCAGTGCTAGTGGGGGGGTGAACACTGAAGCTTTCTTT
V gene: TRBV7-9; D gene: .; J gene: TRBJ2-2; clone size: many; CDR3 protein: CASSPTGELFF; CDR3 DNA: TGTGCCAGCAGCCCCACCGGGGAGCTGTTTTTT
V gene: TRBV10-3; D gene: .; J gene: TRBJ1-1; clone size: few; CDR3 protein: CAISESGSNTGSGAEAFF; CDR3 DNA: TGTGCCATCAGTGAGTCTGGCAGTAATACTGGCTCCGGCGCTGAAGCTTTCTTT
V gene: TRBV20-1; D gene: TRBD2; J gene: TRBJ2-1; clone size: few; CDR3 protein: CSAPKLAGANEQFF; CDR3 DNA: TGCAGTGCTCCCAAACTAGCGGGGGCCAATGAGCAGTTCTTC
V gene: TRBV20-1; D gene: .; J gene: TRBJ1-1; clone size: .; CDR3 protein: CSASTTWGTIAEAFF; CDR3 DNA: TGCAGTGCTAGCACGACGTGGGGGACAATAGCTGAAGCTTTCTTT
V gene: TRBV25-1; D gene: .; J gene: TRBJ1-1; clone size: .; CDR3 protein: CASSEPSGAFF; CDR3 DNA: TGTGCCAGCAGTGAGCCGAGTGGCGCTTTCTTT
V gene: TRBV29-1; D gene: TRBD2; J gene: TRBJ2-3; clone size: .; CDR3 protein: CSSTSGPGDTQYF; CDR3 DNA: TGCAGCAGCACTAGCGGGCCGGGAGATACGCAGTATTTT
V gene: TRBV29-1; D gene: .; J gene: TRBJ1-2; clone size: many; CDR3 protein: CSVGRGSGRILGYTF; CDR3 DNA: TGCAGCGTTGGTAGAGGGTCGGGGCGAATTCTCGGCTACACCTTC
V gene: TRBV15; D gene: .; J gene: TRBJ2-1; clone size: .; CDR3 protein: CATSRDWQGGTNEQFF; CDR3 DNA: TGTGCCACCAGCAGAGATTGGCAGGGAGGTACCAATGAGCAGTTCTTC
V gene: TRBV6-4; D gene: TRBD1; J gene: TRBJ1-2; clone size: .; CDR3 protein: CASSVSGTGNYGYTF; CDR3 DNA: TGTGCCAGCAGTGTATCCGGGACAGGGAATTATGGCTACACCTTC
V gene: TRBV20-1; D gene: TRBD1; J gene: TRBJ1-4; clone size: .; CDR3 protein: CSATDRDEKLFF; CDR3 DNA: TGCAGTGCCACCGACAGGGATGAAAAACTGTTTTTT